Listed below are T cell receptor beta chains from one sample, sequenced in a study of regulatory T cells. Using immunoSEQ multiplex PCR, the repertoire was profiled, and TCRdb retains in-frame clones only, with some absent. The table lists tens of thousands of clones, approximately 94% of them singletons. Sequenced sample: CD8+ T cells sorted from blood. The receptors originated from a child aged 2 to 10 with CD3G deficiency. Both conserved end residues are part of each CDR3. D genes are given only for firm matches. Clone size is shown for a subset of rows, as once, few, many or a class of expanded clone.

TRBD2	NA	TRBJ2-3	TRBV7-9	TGTGCCAGCAGCTTTACTAGCGGGAGTACAGATACGCAGTATTTT	CASSFTSGSTDTQYF
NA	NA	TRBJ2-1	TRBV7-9	TGTGCCAGCAGCCCCGCCTTGGGACCAGAGCAGTTCTTC	CASSPALGPEQFF
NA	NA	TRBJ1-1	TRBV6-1	TGTGCCAGCAGTGAAGTGGGACGTGAAGCTTTCTTT	CASSEVGREAFF
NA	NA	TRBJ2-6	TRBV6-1	TGTGCCAGCAGTGATTCCAGCTCTGGGGCCAACGTCCTGACTTTC	CASSDSSSGANVLTF
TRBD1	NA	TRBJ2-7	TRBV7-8	TGTGCCAGCAGCCGGGACAGGGGCGACGAGCAGTACTTC	CASSRDRGDEQYF
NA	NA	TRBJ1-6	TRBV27	TGTGCCAGCAGTTTTGGGGGCTTGGGGTCACCCCTCCACTTT	CASSFGGLGSPLHF
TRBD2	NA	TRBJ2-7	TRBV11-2	TGTGCCAGCAGCTATGGACTAGCGAACTACGAGCAGTACTTC	CASSYGLANYEQYF
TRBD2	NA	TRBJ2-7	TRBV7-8	TGTGCCAGCAGTCCAGAGGCGGGAGCGTCCTACGAGCAGTACTTC	CASSPEAGASYEQYF
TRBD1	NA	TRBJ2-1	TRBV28	TGTGCCAGCAGGATAAGGGACAGACACAATGAGCAGTTCTTC	CASRIRDRHNEQFF
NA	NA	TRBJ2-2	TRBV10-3	TGTGCCATCATGAATGATGCGGGGGAGCTGTTTTTT	CAIMNDAGELFF
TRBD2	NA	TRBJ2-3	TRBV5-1	TGCGCCAGCAGCTGGGGACTAGCGGGAGATACGCAGTATTTT	CASSWGLAGDTQYF
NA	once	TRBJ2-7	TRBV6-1	TGTGCCAGCAGTCCCCGCGGCTACGAGCAGTACTTC	CASSPRGYEQYF
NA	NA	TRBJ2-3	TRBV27	TGTGCCAGCAGTTTATCGGGGCCGACGGATACGCAGTATTTT	CASSLSGPTDTQYF
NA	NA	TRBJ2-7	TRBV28	TGTGCCAGCAGTTTATCCTCCTACCCCGCGACCTACGAGCAGTACTTC	CASSLSSYPATYEQYF
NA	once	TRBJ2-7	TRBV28	TGTGCCAGCAGTTCTCTTAGAAAGTACGAGCAGTACTTC	CASSSLRKYEQYF
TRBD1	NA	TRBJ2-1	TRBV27	TGTGCCAGCAGTTTCCAAGCACAGGGGGTCAGCAATGAGCAGTTCTTC	CASSFQAQGVSNEQFF
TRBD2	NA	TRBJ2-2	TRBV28	TGTGCCAGCAGTTCCCTCCCCCGGGACTATAGATTCGGGGAGCTGTTTTTT	CASSSLPRDYRFGELFF
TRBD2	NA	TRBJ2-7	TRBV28	TGTGCCAGCAGTCTCACTAGCGGACTTACGTACGAGCAGTACTTC	CASSLTSGLTYEQYF
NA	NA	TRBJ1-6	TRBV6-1	TGTGCCAGCACTAGGGGAGGCTCACCCCTCCACTTT	CASTRGGSPLHF
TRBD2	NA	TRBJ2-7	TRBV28	TGTGCCAGCAGTCTAGCGGGAGACTACGAGCAGTACTTC	CASSLAGDYEQYF
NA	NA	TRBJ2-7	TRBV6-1	TGTGCCAGCAGCGAAGGGTGGGGAGGCCCGCGAGCCTACGAGCAGTACTTC	CASSEGWGGPRAYEQYF
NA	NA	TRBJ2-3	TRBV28	TGTGCCAGCAGTTTTTCCAGCGGGAGCACAGATACGCAGTATTTT	CASSFSSGSTDTQYF
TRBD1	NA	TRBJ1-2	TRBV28	TGTGCCAGCAGTCGAGACAGGGGGCGCGATGGCTACACCTTC	CASSRDRGRDGYTF
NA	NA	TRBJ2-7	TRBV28	TGTGCCAGCAGTTTTGGAGCCGGCTACGAGCAGTACTTC	CASSFGAGYEQYF
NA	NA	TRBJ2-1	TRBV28	TGTGCCAGCAGGGTAGCCGATTCCTACAATGAGCAGTTCTTC	CASRVADSYNEQFF
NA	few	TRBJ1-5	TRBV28	TGTGCCAGCAGTTCAACAGGGTTGAGGCAGCCCCAGCATTTT	CASSSTGLRQPQHF
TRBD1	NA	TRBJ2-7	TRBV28	TGTGCCAGCACTCAAGCCGGGACAGGCTATTACGAGCAGTACTTC	CASTQAGTGYYEQYF
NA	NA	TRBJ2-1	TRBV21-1	TGTGCCAGCAGCAACGGGACTAGCGGGAGGTCTGAGCAGTTCTTC	CASSNGTSGRSEQFF
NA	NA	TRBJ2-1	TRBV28	TGTGCCAGCAGTCCCCGGGACGGGCACAATGAGCAGTTCTTC	CASSPRDGHNEQFF
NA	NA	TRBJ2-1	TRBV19	TGTGCCAGTAAGTCTTCCGAAGCCAAGTTCGATGAGCAGTTCTTC	CASKSSEAKFDEQFF
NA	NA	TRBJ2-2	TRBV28	TGTGCCAGCAGCGAGCTGATCACCGGGGAGCTGTTTTTT	CASSELITGELFF
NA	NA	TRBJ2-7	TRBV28	TGTGCCAGCAGCGCGACAGAAACCTACGAGCAGTACTTC	CASSATETYEQYF
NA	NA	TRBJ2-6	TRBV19	TGTGCCAGTAGTAGTGGAAGGACAAATCAAAGTCGGGCCAACGTCCTGACTTTC	CASSSGRTNQSRANVLTF
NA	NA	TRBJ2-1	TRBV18	TGTGCCAGCTCACCGGTTCGGCGGGGCAATGAGCAGTTCTTC	CASSPVRRGNEQFF
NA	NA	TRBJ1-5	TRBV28	TGTGCCAGCAGTTCCGCAGGGTACAGTCAGCCCCAGCATTTT	CASSSAGYSQPQHF
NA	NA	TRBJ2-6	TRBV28	TGTGCCAGCAATTCTTACCGAGCCCGGACCTCTGGGGCCAACGTCCTGACTTTC	CASNSYRARTSGANVLTF
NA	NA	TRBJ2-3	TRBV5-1	TGCGCCAGCAGCTGGACGACAGGCGGAACAGATACGCAGTATTTT	CASSWTTGGTDTQYF
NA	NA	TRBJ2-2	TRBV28	TGTGCCAGCAGTGGGATGGGGGGCCCTGTTGGGGAGCTGTTTTTT	CASSGMGGPVGELFF
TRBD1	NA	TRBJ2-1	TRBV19	TGTGCCAGTAGTATAGGGGGACAGGGTAACAATGAGCAGTTCTTC	CASSIGGQGNNEQFF
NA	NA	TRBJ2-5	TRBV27	TGTGCCAGCAGTTTAGGTCTTGGAGAGACCCAGTACTTC	CASSLGLGETQYF
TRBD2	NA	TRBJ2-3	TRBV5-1	TGCGCCAGCAGCTTAGGACTAGCGGGCCCAGATACGCAGTATTTT	CASSLGLAGPDTQYF
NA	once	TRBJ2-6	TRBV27	TGTGCCAGCAGTCCATCGGCTGGGGCCAACGTCCTGACTTTC	CASSPSAGANVLTF
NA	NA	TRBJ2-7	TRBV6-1	TGTGCCAGCAGTGAATGGGACTTGCGCTACGAGCAGTACTTC	CASSEWDLRYEQYF
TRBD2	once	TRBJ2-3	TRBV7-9	TGTGCCAGCAGTTCGATGGGCGGGGACTATTCTAGCACAGATACGCAGTATTTT	CASSSMGGDYSSTDTQYF
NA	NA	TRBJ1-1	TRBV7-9	TGTGCCAGCAGCCTGGGGGCCCCTGCCACTGAAGCTTTCTTT	CASSLGAPATEAFF
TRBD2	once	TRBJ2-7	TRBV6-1	TGTGCCAGCAGTGAATTAACTAGCGCCTCCTACGAGCAGTACTTC	CASSELTSASYEQYF
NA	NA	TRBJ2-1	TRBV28	TGTGCCAGCAGTTCCCAGGGAGGTGGGAATGAGCAGTTCTTC	CASSSQGGGNEQFF
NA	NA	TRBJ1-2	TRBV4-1	TGCGCCAGCAGCCAAACGGGGCGGAGAGATGGCTACACCTTC	CASSQTGRRDGYTF